Below are 30 T cell receptor beta chains sequenced from a single sample in a study of T-cell reconstitution after alpha-beta-depleted transplantation in children. The TCRbeta library was prepared with unique molecular identifiers. Using its own MiXCR run on the PCR reads, TCRdb lists one record per CDR3 protein. Here the sample spans 360,000 or so distinct CDR3 sequences, approximately 20% being singletons. The sample in question was PBMCs from the stem cell graft donor, obtained from the stem cell graft. These receptors all stem from a human donor who donated a stem cell graft to a child with acute myeloid leukemia.

CDR3: CASTIGNREGEQFF. DNA of the CDR3: TGTGCCAGCACCATTGGTAACAGGGAGGGTGAGCAGTTCTTC. This chain uses TRBV6-1 with TRBJ2-1; a possible D gene is TRBD2 (7 bases). This CDR3 spans 14 amino acids. Germline CDR1 MNHNS, CDR2 SASEGT. Trimming stripped 7 bases from V and 9 bases from J, with 19 bases between.

The V call is TRBV6-5, the J call TRBJ2-1; a possible D gene is TRBD2 (5 bases). V was trimmed by 3 bases and J by 5 bases, leaving 14 bases between them. The CDR3 extends over 15 amino acids. Germline V gene lookup returns CDR1 MNHEY and CDR2 SVGAGI. The CDR3 DNA follows: TGTGCCAGCAGTTATTCTCCCGGGGTCGACAATGAGCAGTTCTTC. It specifies CASSYSPGVDNEQFF.

In this sample, this clonotype turned up a few times. This chain uses TRBV5-1 with TRBJ2-2; D is unresolved. The length of the CDR3 is 14 residues. CDR1 and CDR2 from the germline V gene are SGHRS and YFSETQ. The V gene lost 4 bases and the J gene lost 9 bases, with 16 bases spanning the gap. This CDR3 reads CASSPLLATRELFF. The CDR3 DNA is TGCGCCAGCAGCCCCCTATTAGCTACCCGGGAGCTGTTTTTT.

Details on this clonotype: Possible read error: a much larger clone is one base away. The chain recombines TRBV12-3 or TRBV12-4 with TRBJ2-7, with 9 bases that match TRBD1. This CDR3 contains 14 residues. V was pared by 6 bases and J by 2 bases, with 5 bases of the junction left unmatched. The CDR3 sequence is CASRPGTGTYEQYF. The DNA of the CDR3 is TGTGCCAGCAGACCCGGGACAGGGACCTACGAGCAGTACTTC.

The chain uses TRBV3-1 and TRBJ2-1; D call uncertain. The germline CDR1 and CDR2 sequences are LGHDT and YNNKEL (reference sequence). This CDR3 has 12 residues. Trimming cost V 1 base and J 10 bases, with 8 bases left between them. The CDR3, as DNA: TGTGCCAGCAGCCAAGGCCAGAAAGAGCAGTTCTTC. As protein: CASSQGQKEQFF.

This clonotype was counted between two and nine times. CDR3 sequence (DNA): TGTGCCAGCCGACCGGGAGGGGCGCGCACTGAAGCTTTCTTT. It translates to CASRPGGARTEAFF. V is TRBV12-3 or TRBV12-4 and J is TRBJ1-1; D perhaps matches TRBD1 (5 bases). The germline V and J ends were trimmed by 8 bases and 4 bases, with 17 bases remaining between them. CDR3 size: 14 residues.

The rearrangement joins TRBV20-1 to TRBJ2-1; no definite D call. The CDR3 is made up of 15 amino acids. Trimming removed 1 base at V and 7 bases at J, with 17 bases between. From germline, CDR1 is DFQATT and CDR2 SNEGSKA (reference sequence). CDR3: CSARVPQVYKNEQFF. DNA for the CDR3: TGCAGTGCTAGAGTCCCCCAAGTCTACAAAAATGAGCAGTTCTTC.

This clonotype was detected only a few times. V gene TRBV20-1 combines with J gene TRBJ2-5; D perhaps matches TRBD2 (5 bases). This CDR3 spans 16 amino acids. Trimming removed 0 bases from V and 1 base from J, with 15 bases in between. CDR1 DFQATT and CDR2 SNEGSKA come from the germline V gene (reference sequence). The chain's CDR3 is CSARDRKGVSQETQYF. The CDR3 DNA sequence: TGCAGTGCTAGAGATCGTAAGGGAGTTAGCCAAGAGACCCAGTACTTC.

This sequence joins TRBV25-1 and TRBJ2-5; 8 bases fit TRBD2. J was trimmed by 5 bases and V by 4 bases; bases with no gene match: 6. Germline V gene sequence: CDR1 MGHDK, CDR2 SYGVNS. The CDR3 consists of 14 residues. CDR3 DNA sequence: TGTGCCAGCAGTGCCCTGGGACTAGTCGAGACCCAGTACTTC. The encoded protein is CASSALGLVETQYF. The variable domain in full, completed from reference TRBV25-1 and TRBJ2-5, reads EADIYQTPRYLVIGTGKKITLECSQTMGHDKMYWYQQDPGMELHLIHYSYGVNSTEKGDLSSESTVSRIRTEHFPLTLESARPSHTSQYLCASSALGLVETQYFGPGTRLLVL.

The chain uses TRBV6-1 and TRBJ2-2; D perhaps matches TRBD2 (5 bases). Germline CDR1 MNHNS, CDR2 SASEGT. This CDR3 has 15 residues. V lost 6 bases and J 7 bases, leaving 18 bases between the germline ends. CDR3 region: CASSASGKERGELFF. CDR3 nucleotide sequence: TGTGCCAGCAGCGCCTCCGGGAAAGAACGCGGGGAGCTGTTTTTT.

The chain is built from TRBV28 and TRBJ1-1; 7 positions match TRBD1. Trimming removed 5 bases from V and 0 bases from J; junction bases left unmatched: 9. Germline V CDR1 and CDR2: MDHEN, SYDVKM. The CDR3 runs 16 residues. The CDR3 reads CASSPRQGRMNTEAFF. CDR3 nucleotides: TGTGCCAGCAGTCCTCGACAGGGACGAATGAACACTGAAGCTTTCTTT.

This clonotype was detected once. The rearrangement links TRBV12-3 or TRBV12-4 to TRBJ1-5; possibly TRBD1 for D (6 bases). This CDR3 comprises 14 residues. Trimming removed 3 bases at V and 3 bases at J, with 9 bases between. The CDR3 DNA reads TGTGCCAGCAGTTTCGGGGGCGACAATCAGCCCCAGCATTTT. This gives the protein CASSFGGDNQPQHF.

The CDR3 DNA reads TGTGCCAGCGGAGCCACAGGCTCTGGAAACACCATATATTTT. It encodes CASGATGSGNTIYF. The chain joins TRBV12-3 or TRBV12-4 to TRBJ1-3; possibly TRBD1 for D (5 bases). The CDR3 spans 14 residues. Between the trimmed V and J ends, which lost 8 bases and 0 bases, there was a span of 11 bases.

This clonotype has just a few counts. The rearrangement joins TRBV25-1 to TRBJ2-1; TRBD2 matches at 11 bases. The CDR3 extends over 17 amino acids. V was pared by 2 bases and J by 1 base, with 4 bases of the junction left unmatched. The germline gives CDR1 MGHDK, CDR2 SYGVNS. The CDR3 reads CASSEKTSGSSYNEQFF. The DNA of the CDR3 is TGTGCCAGCAGTGAAAAAACTAGCGGGAGTTCCTACAATGAGCAGTTCTTC.

This clonotype was picked up many times. The chain is built from TRBV29-1 and TRBJ2-1; perhaps TRBD2 as D (5 bases). Germline CDR1 reads SQVTM; CDR2 reads ANQGSEA. Trimming took 8 bases from V and 4 from J, leaving 18 bases between them. The CDR3 contains 14 residues. CDR3 region: CSFRRGRVYNEQFF. The CDR3 nucleotides are TGCAGCTTCCGTCGGGGTCGTGTTTACAATGAGCAGTTCTTC.

The chain couples TRBV5-1 to TRBJ2-7; D is unclear. The CDR3 covers 11 residues. Germline CDR1 and CDR2: SGHRS and YFSETQ. The V and J ends lost 0 bases and 8 bases respectively, with 6 bases between them. This CDR3 is CASSLEEKQYF. The CDR3 DNA follows: TGCGCCAGCAGCTTGGAGGAGAAGCAGTACTTC.

A few counts support this clonotype. This chain uses TRBV7-6 with TRBJ2-7; 7 bases match TRBD2. Germline lookup yields CDR1 SGHVS and CDR2 FNYEAQ. With 2 bases clipped from V and 6 bases from J, the junction kept 13 bases outside the gene matches. The CDR3 is 16 residues long. The CDR3, as DNA: TGTGCCAGCAGCTTACGGGGGGTCGGAACGAGATCCGAGCAGTACTTC. Translating it yields CASSLRGVGTRSEQYF.

This sequence joins TRBV28 and TRBJ1-1; a weak D match, TRBD1 (6 bases). CDR3 length: 15 amino acids. Deletions cut 4 bases from V and 1 base from J, with 13 bases between. The germline CDR1 and CDR2 sequences are MDHEN and SYDVKM. The chain's CDR3 is CASSSHRTANTEAFF. In DNA, the CDR3 is TGTGCCAGCAGTTCCCACCGGACAGCGAACACTGAAGCTTTCTTT.

This clonotype was seen a handful of times. The chain employs TRBV28 and TRBJ2-7; 8 bases are shared with TRBD1. From germline, CDR1 is MDHEN and CDR2 SYDVKM. The V and J ends lost 8 bases and 4 bases, in that order; junction bases with no gene match: 10. CDR3 length: 14 amino acids. CDR3 sequence reads: CASQPWDRSYEQYF. As DNA, the CDR3 is TGTGCCAGCCAGCCTTGGGACAGGAGTTACGAGCAGTACTTC.

This clonotype was found many times. The genes are TRBV11-2 and TRBJ2-1; a possible D gene is TRBD1 (6 bases). The CDR3 totals 12 residues. Trimming took 5 bases from V and 9 from J, leaving 11 bases between them. Per the germline V gene, CDR1 is SGHAT and CDR2 is FQNNGV. In nucleotides, the CDR3 is TGTGCCAGCAGCCTAAACAGGGTTGAGCAGTTCTTC. Translation gives CASSLNRVEQFF.

This sequence joins TRBV9 and TRBJ2-2; weak D call: TRBD2 (7 bases). Between the trimmed V and J ends, which lost 2 bases and 4 bases, there was a span of 15 bases. This CDR3 is built from 16 residues. Germline values: CDR1 SGDLS, CDR2 YYNGEE. CDR3 DNA: TGTGCCAGCAGCGTGGGGGGCGGGAGAACCACCGGGGAGCTGTTTTTT. Its protein product is CASSVGGGRTTGELFF.

This clonotype came up many times. The chain has TRBV7-3 and TRBJ2-1; D remains unclear. The CDR3 consists of 15 residues. V was cut by 5 bases and J by 0 bases, with 11 bases left in between. Germline values: CDR1 SGHTA, CDR2 FQGTGA. CDR3 sequence (DNA): TGTGCCAGCAGCCCCGGACCCCTCTCCTACAATGAGCAGTTCTTC. Amino acid sequence: CASSPGPLSYNEQFF.

The chain links TRBV7-8 to TRBJ2-3, with D perhaps TRBD2 (6 bases). V dropped 7 bases and J dropped 4 bases, with 18 bases sitting between them. CDR1 is SGHVS and CDR2 is FQNEAQ in the germline V gene. The CDR3 length is 15 residues. The CDR3 sequence is CASTRSQEGSDTQYF. In DNA form, the CDR3 reads TGTGCCAGCACTCGGAGTCAGGAGGGCTCAGATACGCAGTATTTT.

This clonotype was counted a few times. The chain recombines TRBV7-3 with TRBJ2-3, with 7 nucleotides matching TRBD2. V lost 1 base, J lost 3 bases, and 4 bases stayed unmatched. Germline CDR1 is SGHTA and CDR2 is FQGTGA. The CDR3 has 15 amino acids. CDR3 residues: CASSLSERGTDTQYF. CDR3 DNA sequence: TGTGCCAGCAGCTTAAGTGAGCGGGGAACAGATACGCAGTATTTT.

The V call is TRBV30, the J call TRBJ2-1; D remains unclear. Trimming stripped 1 base from V and 9 bases from J, with 13 bases between. CDR1 and CDR2 (germline): GTSNPN, SVGIG (reference sequence). The CDR3 spans 13 residues. DNA of the CDR3: TGTGCCTGGAGTGGATCCGGTGGGGTTGAGCAGTTCTTC. It codes for CAWSGSGGVEQFF.

The chain uses TRBV15 and TRBJ2-3, with D perhaps matching TRBD2 (6 bases). The CDR3 covers 14 residues. V gave up 3 bases and J gave up 6 bases, with 13 bases separating them. Germline V lookup: CDR1 LNHNV, CDR2 YYDKDF (reference sequence). In DNA form, the CDR3 reads TGTGCCACCAGCAGGCCCGGGACTGCGGATACGCAGTATTTT. This encodes CATSRPGTADTQYF.

This clonotype has a handful of counts. V and J are TRBV6-5 and TRBJ2-1, with D unclear. Trimming stripped 10 bases from V and 5 bases from J, with 12 bases between. This CDR3 spans 12 amino acids. Germline V gene lookup returns CDR1 MNHEY and CDR2 SVGAGI. The chain's CDR3 is CAIGGTHNEQFF. The CDR3 DNA sequence: TGTGCCATCGGTGGCACCCACAATGAGCAGTTCTTC.

The chain uses TRBV6-2 or TRBV6-3 and TRBJ2-1, with 9 bases lining up with TRBD2. Germline values: CDR1 MNHEY, CDR2 SVGEGT. The CDR3 totals 16 residues. V lost 2 bases, J lost 8 bases, and 10 bases stayed unmatched. The CDR3 protein is CASSYGTSPGQHEQFF. CDR3 nucleotide sequence: TGTGCCAGCAGTTACGGGACTAGCCCAGGGCAGCATGAGCAGTTCTTC.

The chain combines TRBV7-9 with TRBJ2-1, with 9 bases fitting TRBD2. The V and J ends lost 5 bases and 5 bases, in that order; junction bases with no gene match: 7. CDR1 SEHNR and CDR2 FQNEAQ come from the germline V gene (reference sequence). The CDR3 consists of 15 residues. CDR3 region: CASSRGTSWNNEQFF. The CDR3 DNA is TGTGCCAGCAGCCGGGGGACTAGCTGGAACAATGAGCAGTTCTTC.

This clonotype appeared a few times. The chain combines TRBV20-1 with TRBJ2-1; no firm D call. V was cut by 1 base and J by 3 bases, with 4 bases left in between. The CDR3 contains 12 residues. Germline V gene data show CDR1 as DFQATT and CDR2 as SNEGSKA (reference sequence). The CDR3 DNA reads as TGCAGTGCTAGAGCGAACTACAATGAGCAGTTCTTC. Translated: CSARANYNEQFF.